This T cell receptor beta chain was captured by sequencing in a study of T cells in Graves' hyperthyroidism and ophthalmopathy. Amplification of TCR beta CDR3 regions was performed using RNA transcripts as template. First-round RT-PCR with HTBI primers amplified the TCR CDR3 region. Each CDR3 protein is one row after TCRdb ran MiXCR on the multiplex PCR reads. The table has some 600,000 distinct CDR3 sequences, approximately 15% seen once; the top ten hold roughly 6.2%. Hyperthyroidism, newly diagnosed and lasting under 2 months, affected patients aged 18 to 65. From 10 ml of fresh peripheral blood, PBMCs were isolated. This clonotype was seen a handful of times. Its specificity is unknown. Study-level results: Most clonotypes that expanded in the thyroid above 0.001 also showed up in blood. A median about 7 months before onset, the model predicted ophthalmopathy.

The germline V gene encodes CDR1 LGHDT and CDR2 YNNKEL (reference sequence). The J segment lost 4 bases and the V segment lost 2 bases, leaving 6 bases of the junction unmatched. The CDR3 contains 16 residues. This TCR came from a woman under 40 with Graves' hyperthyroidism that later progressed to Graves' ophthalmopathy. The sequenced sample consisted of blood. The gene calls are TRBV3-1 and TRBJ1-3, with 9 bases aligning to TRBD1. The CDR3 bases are TGTGCCAGCAGCCAACCGGGACAGGGATTAGGAAACACCATATATTTT. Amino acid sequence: CASSQPGQGLGNTIYF.